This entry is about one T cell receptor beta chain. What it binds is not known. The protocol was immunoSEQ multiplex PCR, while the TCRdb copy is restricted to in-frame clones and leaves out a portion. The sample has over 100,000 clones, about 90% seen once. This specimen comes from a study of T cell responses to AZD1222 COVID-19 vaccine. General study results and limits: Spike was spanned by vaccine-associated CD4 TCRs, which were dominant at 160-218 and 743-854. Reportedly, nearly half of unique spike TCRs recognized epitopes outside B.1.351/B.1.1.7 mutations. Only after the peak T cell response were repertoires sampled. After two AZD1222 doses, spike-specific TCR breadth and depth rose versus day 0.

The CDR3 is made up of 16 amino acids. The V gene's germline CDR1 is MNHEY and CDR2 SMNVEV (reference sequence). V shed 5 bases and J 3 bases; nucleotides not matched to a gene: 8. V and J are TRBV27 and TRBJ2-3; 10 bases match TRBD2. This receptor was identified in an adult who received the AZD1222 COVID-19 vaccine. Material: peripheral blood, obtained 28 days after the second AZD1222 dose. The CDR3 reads CASSLRAGGPTDTQYF. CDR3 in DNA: TGTGCCAGCAGTCTAAGAGCGGGAGGGCCGACAGATACGCAGTATTTT.